Listed here is a single T cell receptor beta chain. Its antigen is not known. Vbeta (60) and Jbeta (13) primers were used in the PCR. Data came from immunoSEQ multiplex PCR; TCRdb stores just in-frame clones and leaves some out. This repertoire shows hundreds of thousands of clones, around 80% found once; its top ten account for 5.5% to 7.5%. The data are from a study of cytomegalovirus exposure and HLA in healthy donors. V was cut by 3 bases and J by 4 bases, with 6 bases left in between. The germline V gene encodes CDR1 SEHNR and CDR2 FQNEAQ (reference sequence). The CDR3 has 12 residues. All donors participated as healthy donors of bone marrow. Overall study findings and caveats: An Asian-associated ancestry cluster reportedly showed fewer N-insertions than the approximately 700-donor mean in a later analysis. Reportedly, cytomegalovirus status was diagnosed with high sensitivity and specificity.

The V call is TRBV7-9, the J call TRBJ2-5, with D maybe TRBD2 (5 bases). This receptor was identified in a man between 40 and 49 years old in good health and CMV-seropositive. Sequenced input: PBMCs. The CDR3: CASSFGLETQYF. CDR3 nucleotides: TGTGCCAGCAGCTTCGGACTAGAGACCCAGTACTTC.